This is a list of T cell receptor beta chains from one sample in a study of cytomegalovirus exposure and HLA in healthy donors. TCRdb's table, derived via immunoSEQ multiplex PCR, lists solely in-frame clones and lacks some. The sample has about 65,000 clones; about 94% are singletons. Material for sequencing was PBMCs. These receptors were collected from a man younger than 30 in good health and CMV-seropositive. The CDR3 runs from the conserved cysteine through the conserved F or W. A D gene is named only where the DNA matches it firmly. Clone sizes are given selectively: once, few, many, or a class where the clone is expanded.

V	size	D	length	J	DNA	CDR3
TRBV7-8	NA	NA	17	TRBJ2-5	TGTGCCAGCAGCTTAATGGTGGGGGGCGCCGGGAGGGAGACCCAGTACTTC	CASSLMVGGAGRETQYF
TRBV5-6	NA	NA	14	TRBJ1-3	TGTGCCAGCAGCTTGGGGCAGGTTGGAAACACCATATATTTT	CASSLGQVGNTIYF
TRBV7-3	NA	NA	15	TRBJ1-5	TGTGCCAGCAGCTTACCGGGGGCGGGGGATCAGCCCCAGCATTTT	CASSLPGAGDQPQHF
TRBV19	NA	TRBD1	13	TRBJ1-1	TGTGCCAGTAGTATCCCGGCAGGGGGTGAAGCTTTCTTT	CASSIPAGGEAFF
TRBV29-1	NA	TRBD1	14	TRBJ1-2	TGCAGCGTTTTGAGGACAGGGGCCAACTATGGCTACACCTTC	CSVLRTGANYGYTF
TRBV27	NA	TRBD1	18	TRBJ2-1	TGTGCCAGCAGTGAACCCCATTTGGACAGGGTGGAGGCTAATGAGCAGTTCTTC	CASSEPHLDRVEANEQFF
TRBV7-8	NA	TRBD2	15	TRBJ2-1	TGTGCCAGCAGCTTAGGTCAAGCGGGAGCAACTGAGCAGTTCTTC	CASSLGQAGATEQFF
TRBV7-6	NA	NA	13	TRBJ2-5	TGTGCCAGCAGCCTATTGGTAAAAGAGACCCAGTACTTC	CASSLLVKETQYF
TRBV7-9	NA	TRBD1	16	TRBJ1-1	TGTGCCAGCAGCTCGCCACCCCACAGGGGTCACACTGAAGCTTTCTTT	CASSSPPHRGHTEAFF
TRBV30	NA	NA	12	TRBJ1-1	TGTGCCTGGAGCACCCCAGGGTCTGAAGCTTTCTTT	CAWSTPGSEAFF
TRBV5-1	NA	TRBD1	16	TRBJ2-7	TGCGCCAGCAGCTTAAATACAGGGGCCGGTTCCTACGAGCAGTACTTC	CASSLNTGAGSYEQYF
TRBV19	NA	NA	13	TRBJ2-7	TGTGCCAGTAGTATAGAGATAACTAGCGAGCAGTACTTC	CASSIEITSEQYF
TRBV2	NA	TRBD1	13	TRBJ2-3	TGTGCCAAGCGACAGGGGGCCAGAGATACGCAGTATTTT	CAKRQGARDTQYF
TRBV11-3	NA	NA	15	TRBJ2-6	TGTGCCAGCAGCTTGGAGTCCTCTGGGGCCAACGTCCTGACTTTC	CASSLESSGANVLTF
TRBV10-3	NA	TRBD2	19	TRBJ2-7	TGTGCCACCAAAATCTATTCCGGGACTAGCGGGAGTCGGTCCTACGAGCAGTACTTC	CATKIYSGTSGSRSYEQYF
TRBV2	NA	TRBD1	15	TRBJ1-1	TGTGCCAGCAGCCGGGACAGGGGGATGGACACTGAAGCTTTCTTT	CASSRDRGMDTEAFF
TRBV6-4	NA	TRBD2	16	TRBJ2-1	TGTGCCAGCAGTGACAGGTCTAGCGGGAGATGGAATGAGCAGTTCTTC	CASSDRSSGRWNEQFF
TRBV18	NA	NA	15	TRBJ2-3	TGTGCCAGCTCACCACCAGGGGCTCGCACAGATACGCAGTATTTT	CASSPPGARTDTQYF
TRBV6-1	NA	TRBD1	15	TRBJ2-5	TGTGCCAGCAGCAAACAGGGGGCTTTTCGAGAGACCCAGTACTTC	CASSKQGAFRETQYF
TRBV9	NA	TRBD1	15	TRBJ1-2	TGTGCCAGCAGCGGACTCCCCGGGACAGACTATGGCTACACCTTC	CASSGLPGTDYGYTF
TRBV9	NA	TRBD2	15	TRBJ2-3	TGTGCCAGCAGCCCTGGACTAGCGGGAGTAGATACGCAGTATTTT	CASSPGLAGVDTQYF
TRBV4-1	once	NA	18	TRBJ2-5	TGCGCCAGCAGCCAGGGTTCTTTCAGGGTGTCCCCCCAAGAGACCCAGTACTTC	CASSQGSFRVSPQETQYF
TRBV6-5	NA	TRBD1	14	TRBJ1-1	TGTGCCTCCCGGGCTGACAGGGTGAGCACTGAAGCTTTCTTT	CASRADRVSTEAFF
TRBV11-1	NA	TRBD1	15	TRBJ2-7	TGTGCCAGCAGCTACCGACAGGGGGTGATCTACGAGCAGTACTTC	CASSYRQGVIYEQYF
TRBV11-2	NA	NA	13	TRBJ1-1	TGTGCCAGCAGCTTATCCGTGAACACTGAAGCTTTCTTT	CASSLSVNTEAFF
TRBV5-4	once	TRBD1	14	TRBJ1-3	TGTGCCAGCAGCTTGGAACAGGGGGGAAACACCATATATTTT	CASSLEQGGNTIYF
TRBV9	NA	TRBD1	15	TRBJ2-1	TGTGCCAGCAGCGTAGAGGGACAGTATTACAATGAGCAGTTCTTC	CASSVEGQYYNEQFF
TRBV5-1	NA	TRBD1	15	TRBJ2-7	TGCGCCAGCAGCTTGGGGCAGGGGACAGCCTACGAGCAGTACTTC	CASSLGQGTAYEQYF
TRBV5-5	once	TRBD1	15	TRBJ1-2	TGTGCCAGCAGCCCAGTAGGGACAGGGAGAGATGGCTACACCTTC	CASSPVGTGRDGYTF